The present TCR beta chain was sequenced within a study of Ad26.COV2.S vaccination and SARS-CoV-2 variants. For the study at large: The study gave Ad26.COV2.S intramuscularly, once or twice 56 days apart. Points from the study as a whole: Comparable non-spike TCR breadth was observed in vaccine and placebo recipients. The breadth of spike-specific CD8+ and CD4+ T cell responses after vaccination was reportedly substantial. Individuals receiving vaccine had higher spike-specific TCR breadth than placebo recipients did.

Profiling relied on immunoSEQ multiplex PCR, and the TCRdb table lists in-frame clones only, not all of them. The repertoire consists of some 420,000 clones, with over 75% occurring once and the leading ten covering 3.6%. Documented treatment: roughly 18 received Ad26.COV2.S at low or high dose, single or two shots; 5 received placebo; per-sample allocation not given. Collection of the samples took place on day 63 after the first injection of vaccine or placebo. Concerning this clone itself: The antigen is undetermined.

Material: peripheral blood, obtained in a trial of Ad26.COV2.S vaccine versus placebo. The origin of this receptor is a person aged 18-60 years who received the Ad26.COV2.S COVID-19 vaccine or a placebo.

CDR3 residues: CASSHPSRPEQYF. CDR3 in DNA: TGTGCCAGCAGCCACCCCTCACGTCCCGAGCAGTACTTC. The V gene is TRBV7-9, the J gene TRBJ2-7; no definite D call. This CDR3 has 13 residues. Per germline, CDR1 SEHNR and CDR2 FQNEAQ (reference sequence). Trimming took off 5 bases at V and 6 bases at J, with 14 bases between the two ends.